The rows below give T cell receptor beta chains drawn from one sample of a study of shared T cell receptors in the human thymus. Assay: immunoSEQ multiplex PCR; the TCRdb copy retains only in-frame clones and omits some. The sample includes about 610,000 clones, roughly 90% of them seen just once. These data also featured in a second study, about human thymus T cells.

The sequenced material came from thymocytes. These receptors came from a boy younger than two with a congenital heart defect. CDR3s include the opening cysteine and the closing phenylalanine or tryptophan. The D gene is left open where the match is weak. Part of the rows lack a size; the others show once, few, many or a class for expanded clones.

14	TRBD1	-	TRBV5-1	TRBJ2-7	CASSWTGLNYEQYF	TGCGCCAGCAGCTGGACAGGACTCAACTACGAGCAGTACTTC
14	TRBD1	-	TRBV11-1	TRBJ2-7	CASSRQGEPYEQYF	TGTGCCAGCAGCCGACAGGGAGAGCCTTACGAGCAGTACTTC
15	TRBD2	-	TRBV4-1	TRBJ2-3	CASSPLAGGGDTQYF	TGCGCCAGCAGCCCCCTAGCGGGAGGGGGAGATACGCAGTATTTT
13	-	-	TRBV5-1	TRBJ2-7	CASSLDQGNEQYF	TGCGCCAGCAGCTTGGATCAGGGTAACGAGCAGTACTTC
18	TRBD2	-	TRBV23-1	TRBJ2-7	CASSQSRALAQVDYEQYF	TGCGCCAGCAGTCAATCGAGGGCACTAGCGCAAGTAGACTACGAGCAGTACTTC
17	TRBD2	-	TRBV7-6	TRBJ2-1	CASSLGLADNSYNEQFF	TGTGCCAGCAGCTTGGGACTAGCGGATAACTCCTACAATGAGCAGTTCTTC
14	-	once	TRBV4-2	TRBJ1-2	CASSPTGQYYGYTF	TGTGCCAGCAGCCCAACAGGACAGTACTATGGCTACACCTTC
17	-	-	TRBV21-1	TRBJ2-2	CASSKSLRGGRAGELFF	TGTGCCAGCAGCAAATCCCTCCGAGGGGGTAGGGCCGGGGAGCTGTTTTTT
14	TRBD2	-	TRBV27	TRBJ2-1	CASSASGSYNEQFF	TGTGCCAGCAGCGCTAGCGGCTCCTACAATGAGCAGTTCTTC
13	-	-	TRBV7-6	TRBJ2-7	CASSLGGLAGQYF	TGTGCCAGCAGCCTAGGTGGACTCGCGGGGCAGTACTTC
13	TRBD2	-	TRBV5-1	TRBJ2-7	CASTGTSISEQYF	TGCGCCAGCACCGGGACTAGCATAAGCGAGCAGTACTTC
14	-	once	TRBV4-1	TRBJ1-2	CASSQAGVDYGYTF	TGCGCCAGCAGCCAAGCAGGGGTGGACTATGGCTACACCTTC
14	-	once	TRBV27	TRBJ1-5	CASSRGVSNQPQHF	TGTGCCAGCAGTCGGGGGGTTAGCAATCAGCCCCAGCATTTT
16	-	-	TRBV10-3	TRBJ1-1	CAISARLRSPNTEAFF	TGTGCCATCAGTGCGAGGCTAAGATCCCCGAACACTGAAGCTTTCTTT
11	-	-	TRBV25-1	TRBJ2-1	CASSESGGQFF	TGTGCCAGCAGTGAATCCGGGGGGCAGTTCTTC
20	TRBD1	-	TRBV7-8	TRBJ2-1	CASSLGPTGGTRSAYNEQFF	TGTGCCAGCAGCTTAGGTCCGACAGGGGGCACTAGAAGCGCCTACAATGAGCAGTTCTTC
16	-	-	TRBV14	TRBJ2-3	CASSPAGPLASDTQYF	TGTGCCAGCAGCCCCGCCGGGCCCCTAGCTTCTGATACGCAGTATTTT
20	TRBD1	-	TRBV28	TRBJ1-5	CASRGERPQGVPYSNQPQHF	TGTGCCAGCAGGGGAGAGAGGCCACAGGGGGTCCCTTATAGCAATCAGCCCCAGCATTTT
14	TRBD1	-	TRBV28	TRBJ1-6	CASSGQGHHSPLHF	TGTGCCAGCAGCGGACAGGGCCATCATTCACCCCTCCACTTT
15	-	once	TRBV18	TRBJ1-3	CASSPVDSSGNTIYF	TGTGCCAGCTCACCAGTGGACAGCTCTGGAAACACCATATATTTT
15	-	once	TRBV4-1	TRBJ2-7	CASSQEDICPYEQYF	TGCGCCAGCAGCCAAGAGGACATTTGTCCCTACGAGCAGTACTTC
15	TRBD2	-	TRBV27	TRBJ2-4	CASSKNGEGKNIQYF	TGTGCCAGCAGTAAAAACGGGGAGGGCAAAAACATTCAGTACTTC
17	-	once	TRBV28	TRBJ2-1	CASSPYRAVSSYNEQFF	TGTGCCAGCAGTCCCTATCGAGCCGTGAGCTCCTACAATGAGCAGTTCTTC
15	-	-	TRBV5-4	TRBJ2-1	CASSPGPGVTREQFF	TGTGCCAGCAGCCCGGGACCAGGGGTTACAAGGGAGCAGTTCTTC
13	-	-	TRBV6-5	TRBJ1-6	CASSYQGNSPLHF	TGTGCCAGCAGTTACCAGGGAAATTCACCCCTCCACTTT
14	TRBD2	-	TRBV5-4	TRBJ2-7	CASSLRTRPYEQYF	TGTGCCAGCAGCTTGCGGACTAGACCCTACGAGCAGTACTTC
16	TRBD1	-	TRBV7-9	TRBJ2-7	CASSLGNRDRGWEQYF	TGTGCCAGCAGCTTAGGCAACCGGGACAGGGGCTGGGAGCAGTACTTC
17	TRBD2	few	TRBV30	TRBJ2-1	CAWSPKFASGPYNEQFF	TGTGCCTGGAGTCCTAAATTTGCTAGCGGGCCCTACAATGAGCAGTTCTTC
14	TRBD1	-	TRBV9	TRBJ1-5	CASSEDRGGQPQHF	TGTGCCAGCAGCGAGGACAGGGGTGGCCAGCCCCAGCATTTT
18	-	-	TRBV4-3	TRBJ2-5	CASSQDVLGGRREPTQYF	TGCGCCAGCAGCCAAGATGTCCTGGGGGGTAGGCGCGAGCCGACCCAGTACTTC
21	TRBD1	once	TRBV4-2	TRBJ2-1	CASSQGDSSSPRGQHTNEQFF	TGTGCCAGCAGCCAAGGGGACAGCAGTAGCCCGAGGGGACAGCACACCAATGAGCAGTTCTTC
14	-	-	TRBV30	TRBJ1-1	CAWSVVRAETEAFF	TGTGCCTGGAGTGTAGTCAGGGCGGAGACTGAAGCTTTCTTT
14	-	-	TRBV9	TRBJ2-7	CASSGTGGPHEQYF	TGTGCCAGCAGCGGTACTGGAGGGCCCCACGAGCAGTACTTC
13	-	-	TRBV7-9	TRBJ2-7	CASSVAGCYEQYF	TGTGCCAGCAGCGTTGCGGGATGCTACGAGCAGTACTTC
16	TRBD2	-	TRBV10-3	TRBJ2-1	CAISHMGLAGENEQFF	TGTGCCATCAGCCATATGGGACTAGCGGGAGAAAATGAGCAGTTCTTC
14	-	-	TRBV7-8	TRBJ2-7	CASSLGAGAYEQYF	TGTGCCAGCAGCTTAGGTGCAGGGGCCTACGAGCAGTACTTC
15	-	-	TRBV19	TRBJ1-4	CASSIDRQGREKLFF	TGTGCCAGTAGTATAGATCGGCAGGGTAGAGAAAAACTGTTTTTT
16	TRBD1	-	TRBV13	TRBJ2-7	CASSHSGGKGSYEQYF	TGTGCCAGCAGCCACTCAGGGGGCAAGGGGTCCTACGAGCAGTACTTC
13	-	-	TRBV6-5	TRBJ1-1	CASRHTGHTEAFF	TGTGCCAGCAGACACACAGGGCACACTGAAGCTTTCTTT
14	-	once	TRBV28	TRBJ2-3	CASSPSQGSDTQYF	TGTGCCAGCAGTCCATCACAGGGTTCAGATACGCAGTATTTT
16	TRBD1	-	TRBV11-2	TRBJ2-7	CASSLPAGTATYEQYF	TGTGCCAGCAGCTTACCAGCCGGGACAGCGACCTACGAGCAGTACTTC
16	-	-	TRBV18	TRBJ1-5	CASSPLAGPSNQPQHF	TGTGCCAGCTCACCATTAGCAGGGCCTAGCAATCAGCCCCAGCATTTT
13	-	-	TRBV4-3	TRBJ2-7	CASSQEANYEQYF	TGCGCCAGCAGCCAAGAAGCCAACTACGAGCAGTACTTC
20	TRBD2	-	TRBV19	TRBJ2-1	CASSIGDPTSGRANCNEQFF	TGTGCCAGTAGTATAGGGGACCCGACTAGCGGGAGGGCCAACTGCAATGAGCAGTTCTTC
14	-	-	TRBV4-2	TRBJ2-1	CASSRTDSSNEQFF	TGTGCCAGCAGCCGGACGGACAGTTCCAATGAGCAGTTCTTC
17	TRBD2	few	TRBV30	TRBJ2-1	CAWSVPGRISSYNEQFF	TGTGCCTGGAGTGTCCCCGGGAGGATTAGCTCCTACAATGAGCAGTTCTTC
19	TRBD2	-	TRBV11-2	TRBJ2-5	CASSSGLAGEGGTQETQYF	TGTGCCAGCAGCTCGGGACTAGCGGGAGAAGGGGGCACACAAGAGACCCAGTACTTC
13	-	-	TRBV6-1	TRBJ2-7	CASKARGGDEQYF	TGTGCCAGCAAGGCGAGGGGGGGTGACGAGCAGTACTTC
16	-	-	TRBV15	TRBJ2-3	CATSNRLGSSTDTQYF	TGTGCCACCAGCAACAGACTAGGCTCTAGCACAGATACGCAGTATTTT
13	TRBD2	-	TRBV30	TRBJ2-1	CAWTSGLFNEQFF	TGTGCCTGGACTAGCGGACTTTTCAATGAGCAGTTCTTC
15	TRBD2	-	TRBV6-5	TRBJ2-7	CASSPAGAYTYEQYF	TGTGCCAGCAGTCCAGCGGGAGCCTATACCTACGAGCAGTACTTC